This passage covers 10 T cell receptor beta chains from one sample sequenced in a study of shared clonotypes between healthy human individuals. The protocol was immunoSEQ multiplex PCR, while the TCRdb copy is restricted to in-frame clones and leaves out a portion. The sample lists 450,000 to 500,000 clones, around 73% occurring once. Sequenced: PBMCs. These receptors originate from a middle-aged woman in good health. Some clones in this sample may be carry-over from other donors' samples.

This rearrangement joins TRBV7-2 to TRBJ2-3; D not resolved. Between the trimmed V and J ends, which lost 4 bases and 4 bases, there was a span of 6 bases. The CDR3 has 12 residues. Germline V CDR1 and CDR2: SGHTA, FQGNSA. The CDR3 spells CASSSPADTQYF. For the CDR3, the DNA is TGTGCCAGCAGCTCCCCAGCAGATACGCAGTATTTT.

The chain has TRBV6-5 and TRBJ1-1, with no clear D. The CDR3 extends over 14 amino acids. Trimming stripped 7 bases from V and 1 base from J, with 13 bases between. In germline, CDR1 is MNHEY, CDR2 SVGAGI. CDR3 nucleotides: TGTGCCAGCACCTACGATGAGGGGAACACTGAAGCTTTCTTT. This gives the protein CASTYDEGNTEAFF.

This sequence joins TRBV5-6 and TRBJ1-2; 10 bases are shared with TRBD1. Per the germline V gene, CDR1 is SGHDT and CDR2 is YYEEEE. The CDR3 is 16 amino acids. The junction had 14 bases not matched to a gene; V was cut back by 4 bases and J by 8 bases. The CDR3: CASSRYTGTGVGGYTF. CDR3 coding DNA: TGTGCCAGCAGCCGATATACCGGGACAGGGGTTGGGGGCTACACCTTC.

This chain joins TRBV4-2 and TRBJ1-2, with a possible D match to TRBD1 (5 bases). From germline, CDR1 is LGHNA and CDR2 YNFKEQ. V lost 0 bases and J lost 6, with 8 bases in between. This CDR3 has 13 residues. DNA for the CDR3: TGTGCCAGCAGCCAAGATGGCAGGGATGGCTACACCTTC. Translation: CASSQDGRDGYTF.

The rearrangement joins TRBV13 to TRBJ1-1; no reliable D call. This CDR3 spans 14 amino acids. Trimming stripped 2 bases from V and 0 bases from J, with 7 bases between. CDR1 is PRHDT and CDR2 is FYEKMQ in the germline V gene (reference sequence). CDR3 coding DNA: TGTGCCAGCAGCTTACCGGGGTTGAACACTGAAGCTTTCTTT. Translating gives CASSLPGLNTEAFF.

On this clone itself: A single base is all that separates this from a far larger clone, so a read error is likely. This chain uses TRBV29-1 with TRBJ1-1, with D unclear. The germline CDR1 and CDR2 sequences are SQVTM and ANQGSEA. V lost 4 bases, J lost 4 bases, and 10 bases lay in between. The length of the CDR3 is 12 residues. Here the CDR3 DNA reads TGCAGCGTTGGTTTCGGCAGCACTGAAGCTTTCTTT. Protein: CSVGFGSTEAFF.

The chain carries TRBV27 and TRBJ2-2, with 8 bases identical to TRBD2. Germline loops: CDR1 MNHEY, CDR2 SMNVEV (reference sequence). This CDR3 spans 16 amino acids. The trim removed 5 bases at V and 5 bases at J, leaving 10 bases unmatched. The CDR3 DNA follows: TGTGCCAGCAGTGCCCAAAGCGGGAGTGGGACCGGGGAGCTGTTTTTT. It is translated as CASSAQSGSGTGELFF.

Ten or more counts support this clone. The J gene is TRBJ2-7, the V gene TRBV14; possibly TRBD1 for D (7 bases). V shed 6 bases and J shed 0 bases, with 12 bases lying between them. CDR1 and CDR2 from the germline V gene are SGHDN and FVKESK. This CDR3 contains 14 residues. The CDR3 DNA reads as TGTGCCAGCAGTCGCGGGACAGTCTCCTACGAGCAGTACTTC. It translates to CASSRGTVSYEQYF.

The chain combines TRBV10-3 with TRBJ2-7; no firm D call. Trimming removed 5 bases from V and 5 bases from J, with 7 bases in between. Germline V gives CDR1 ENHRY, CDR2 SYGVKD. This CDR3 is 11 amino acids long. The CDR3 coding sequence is TGTGCCATCAGTTCCGTAGACGAGCAGTACTTC. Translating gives CAISSVDEQYF.

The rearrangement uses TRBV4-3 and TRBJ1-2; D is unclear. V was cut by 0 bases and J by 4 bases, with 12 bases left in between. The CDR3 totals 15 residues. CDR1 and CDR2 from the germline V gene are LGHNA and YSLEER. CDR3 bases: TGCGCCAGCAGCCAAGATCATAGGGATTTCTATGGCTACACCTTC. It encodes CASSQDHRDFYGYTF.